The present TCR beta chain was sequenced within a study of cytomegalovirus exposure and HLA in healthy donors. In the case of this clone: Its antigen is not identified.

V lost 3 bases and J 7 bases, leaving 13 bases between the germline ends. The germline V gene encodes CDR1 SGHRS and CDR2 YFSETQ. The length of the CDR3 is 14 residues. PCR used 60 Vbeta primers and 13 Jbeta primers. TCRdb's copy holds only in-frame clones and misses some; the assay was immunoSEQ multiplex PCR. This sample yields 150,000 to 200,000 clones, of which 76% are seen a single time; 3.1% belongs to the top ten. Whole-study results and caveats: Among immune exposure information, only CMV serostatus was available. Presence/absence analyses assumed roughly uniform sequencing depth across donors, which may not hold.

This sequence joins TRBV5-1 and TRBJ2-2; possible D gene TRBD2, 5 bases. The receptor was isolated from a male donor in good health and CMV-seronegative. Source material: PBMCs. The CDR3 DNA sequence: TGCGCCAGCAGCTCTACAGAGGGAGTCGGGGAGCTGTTTTTT. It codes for CASSSTEGVGELFF.